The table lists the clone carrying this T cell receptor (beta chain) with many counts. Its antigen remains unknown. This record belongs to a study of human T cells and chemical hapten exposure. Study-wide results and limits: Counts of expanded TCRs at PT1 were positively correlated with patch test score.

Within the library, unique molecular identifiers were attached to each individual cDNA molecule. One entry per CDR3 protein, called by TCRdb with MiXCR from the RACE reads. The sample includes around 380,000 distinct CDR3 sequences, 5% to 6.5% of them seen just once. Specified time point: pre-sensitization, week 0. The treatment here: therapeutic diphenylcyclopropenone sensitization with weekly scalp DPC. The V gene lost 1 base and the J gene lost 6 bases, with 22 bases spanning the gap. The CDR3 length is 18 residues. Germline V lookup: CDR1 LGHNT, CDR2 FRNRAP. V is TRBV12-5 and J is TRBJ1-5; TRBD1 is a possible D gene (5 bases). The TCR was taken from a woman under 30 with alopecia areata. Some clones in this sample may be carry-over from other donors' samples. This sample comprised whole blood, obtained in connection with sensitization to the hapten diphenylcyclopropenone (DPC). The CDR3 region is CASGLGPPVPGYGQPQHF. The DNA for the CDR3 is TGTGCTAGTGGTTTGGGGCCTCCGGTGCCAGGGTACGGTCAGCCCCAGCATTTT.